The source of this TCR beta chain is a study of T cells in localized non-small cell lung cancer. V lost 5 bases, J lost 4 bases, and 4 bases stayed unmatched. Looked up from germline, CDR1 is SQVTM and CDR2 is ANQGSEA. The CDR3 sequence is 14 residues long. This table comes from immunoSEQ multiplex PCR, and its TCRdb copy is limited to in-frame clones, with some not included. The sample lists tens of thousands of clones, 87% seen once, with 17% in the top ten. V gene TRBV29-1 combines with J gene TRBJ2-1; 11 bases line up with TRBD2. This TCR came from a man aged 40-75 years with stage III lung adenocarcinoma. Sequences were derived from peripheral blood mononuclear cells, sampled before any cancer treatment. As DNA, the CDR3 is TGCAGCGTTAATAGCGGGGGGGATTACAATGAGCAGTTCTTC. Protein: CSVNSGGDYNEQFF.